Listed below are T cell receptor beta chains from one sample, sequenced in a study of shared clonotypes between healthy human individuals. The method was immunoSEQ multiplex PCR; TCRdb's version includes in-frame clones alone and lacks a portion of them. Found here are approximately 1.9 million clones, 90% to 95% of them singletons; the top ten hold more than 1.5%. Sequencing used naive CD8+ T cells from PBMCs. Every receptor here comes from a man aged 18 to 29 in good health. Some clones in this sample may be carry-over from other donors' samples. Each CDR3 is given with its conserved first and last residue. A D gene is named only where the DNA matches it firmly. The size of a clone is reported for some rows only, either as once, few or many, or as a class for expanded clones.

D,size,V,J,DNA,CDR3
-,-,TRBV29-1,TRBJ2-2,TGCAGCGTTATTGCGGTTAACACCGGGGAGCTGTTTTTT,CSVIAVNTGELFF
TRBD2,-,TRBV29-1,TRBJ2-7,TGCAGCGCTACTAGCGGGAGGACCTCTGCGGGCGAGCAGTACTTC,CSATSGRTSAGEQYF
TRBD2,-,TRBV10-3,TRBJ2-1,TGTGCCATCAGCCTTCGGGAGGGGGGGACCTACAATGAGCAGTTCTTC,CAISLREGGTYNEQFF
TRBD1,-,TRBV15,TRBJ1-2,TGTGCCACCAGCAGAGGGACAGGGGCTAACTATGGCTACACCTTC,CATSRGTGANYGYTF
-,-,TRBV6-1,TRBJ1-5,TGTGCCAGCAGTGAAGCCTGGGGGTTTCAGGGCAATCAGCCCCAGCATTTT,CASSEAWGFQGNQPQHF
TRBD2,-,TRBV18,TRBJ2-1,TGTGCCAGCTCACGAGCGGGACCGGGTGTGAATGAGCAGTTCTTC,CASSRAGPGVNEQFF
TRBD2,-,TRBV27,TRBJ2-1,TGTGCCAGCAGTCCTCGGACTAGTTGGGATGAGCAGTTCTTC,CASSPRTSWDEQFF
-,-,TRBV7-3,TRBJ2-5,TGTGCCAGCAGCCGGACTTGGGGCGAGACCCAGTACTTC,CASSRTWGETQYF
TRBD1,once,TRBV9,TRBJ1-5,TGTGCCAGCAGCCCCTGGGACAGGGAAAATCAGCCCCAGCATTTT,CASSPWDRENQPQHF
-,-,TRBV19,TRBJ2-7,TGTGCCAGTAGTATAGACGGTGCGGCAGGCTACGAGCAGTACTTC,CASSIDGAAGYEQYF
-,-,TRBV11-2,TRBJ2-7,TGTGCCAGCAGCCCTCGTCCGGGCGGGACCTTCGACGAGCAGTACTTC,CASSPRPGGTFDEQYF
-,-,TRBV28,TRBJ2-5,TGTGCCAGCAGTTTTGGAGGGCAAGAGACCCAGTACTTC,CASSFGGQETQYF
-,-,TRBV6-5,TRBJ2-5,TGTGCCAGCAGTTACTCGGCGGTACAAGAGACCCAGTACTTC,CASSYSAVQETQYF
-,-,TRBV5-4,TRBJ1-1,TGTGCCAGCAGCTTGGGGTGGGGGACGAACACTGAAGCTTTCTTT,CASSLGWGTNTEAFF
-,-,TRBV9,TRBJ2-3,TGTGCCAGCAGCGTATTCTCAGGGGGCACAGATACGCAGTATTTT,CASSVFSGGTDTQYF
-,-,TRBV7-9,TRBJ1-5,TGTGCCAGCAGCTTAGCAGCGGGGGTCGATCAGCCCCAGCATTTT,CASSLAAGVDQPQHF
-,-,TRBV6-5,TRBJ2-6,TGTGCCAGCAGTTCCGAGGACTCTGGGGCCAACGTCCTGACTTTC,CASSSEDSGANVLTF
-,-,TRBV29-1,TRBJ2-7,TGCAGCGTACCCGAGCAGTACTTC,CSVPEQYF
TRBD1,once,TRBV7-8,TRBJ1-5,TGTGCCAGCAGCTTAGAGGGGGCCCGCAATCAGCCCCAGCATTTT,CASSLEGARNQPQHF
-,-,TRBV9,TRBJ1-2,TGTGCCAGCAGCGTAGTAACAGGCGTCTCGTATGGCTACACCTTC,CASSVVTGVSYGYTF
TRBD1,once,TRBV11-1,TRBJ1-4,TGTGCCAGCAGCTCCCGGGACAGGGAAGAAAAACTGTTTTTT,CASSSRDREEKLFF
-,-,TRBV6-1,TRBJ2-1,TGTGCCAGCAGTGAAGATCACTACCCGGGGTACAATGAGCAGTTCTTC,CASSEDHYPGYNEQFF
-,-,TRBV6-6,TRBJ2-7,TGTGCCAGCAGTTTCGATGGGATGAGCTCCTACGAGCAGTACTTC,CASSFDGMSSYEQYF
TRBD2,-,TRBV9,TRBJ2-1,TGTGCCAGCAGCGCGGGGACTAGCCTCTGGGGTGAGCAGTTCTTC,CASSAGTSLWGEQFF
-,-,TRBV7-2,TRBJ1-1,TGTGCCAGCAGCCCAGCGGTCATGGGCACTGAAGCTTTCTTT,CASSPAVMGTEAFF
-,-,TRBV5-1,TRBJ2-1,TGCGCCAGCAGCGTGGACGGACCCAATGAGCAGTTCTTC,CASSVDGPNEQFF
TRBD2,-,TRBV6-1,TRBJ2-1,TGTGCCAGCAGTGGCGGGACTAGCGGGAGAGGCAATGAGCAGTTCTTC,CASSGGTSGRGNEQFF
-,-,TRBV14,TRBJ1-2,TGTGCCAGCAGCCAAGCCCTCTATGGCTACACCTTC,CASSQALYGYTF
-,-,TRBV19,TRBJ1-5,TGTGCCAGTAGTATAGATCCCGACAGTTTCTACCCACAACTAAATCAGCCCCAGCATTTT,CASSIDPDSFYPQLNQPQHF
TRBD1,-,TRBV19,TRBJ2-7,TGTGCCAGTTCCCCCACAGGACAGGGTTTGTACGAGCAGTACTTC,CASSPTGQGLYEQYF
TRBD1,-,TRBV5-4,TRBJ2-7,TGTGCCAGCAGCCGCAACAGGGGGGACTACGAGCAGTACTTC,CASSRNRGDYEQYF
TRBD2,-,TRBV11-3,TRBJ2-7,TGTGCCAGCAGCCCCGCCGGGGGGGCGAGTATCTACGAGCAGTACTTC,CASSPAGGASIYEQYF
TRBD1,once,TRBV27,TRBJ1-2,TGTGCCAGCAGTACCCATGACAGGGCGAGGGGCTACACCTTC,CASSTHDRARGYTF
-,-,TRBV28,TRBJ2-1,TGTGCCAGCAGTTACAACAATGAGCAGTTCTTC,CASSYNNEQFF
-,-,TRBV9,TRBJ2-1,TGTGCCAGCAGCGTAGCGGAACGAGGTGAGCAGTTCTTC,CASSVAERGEQFF
TRBD2,-,TRBV7-9,TRBJ2-1,TGTGCCAGCAGCTCCCCGACTAGCGGGAGAGATGAGCAGTTCTTC,CASSSPTSGRDEQFF
TRBD1,-,TRBV28,TRBJ1-2,TGTGCCAGCAGTTTTGATCCCCGGACAGGGTCCTATGGCTACACCTTC,CASSFDPRTGSYGYTF
-,-,TRBV5-1,TRBJ1-1,TGCGCCAGCAGCTTGGCCATTCAAGGGATGGCTGAAGCTTTCTTT,CASSLAIQGMAEAFF
TRBD2,once,TRBV30,TRBJ2-7,TGTGCCTGGAGATCTTGGGCGGGAGGTCTCGACGAGCAGTACTTC,CAWRSWAGGLDEQYF
-,-,TRBV6-1,TRBJ2-7,TGTGCCAGCAGTGCCCCTGATTACGAGCAGTACTTC,CASSAPDYEQYF
-,-,TRBV27,TRBJ2-7,TGTGCCAGCAGTCCCTCCGGGGGTCCCTACGAGCAGTACTTC,CASSPSGGPYEQYF
TRBD1,-,TRBV6-1,TRBJ1-1,TGTGCCAGCAGAAAGGGACAGAGGGACACTGAAGCTTTCTTT,CASRKGQRDTEAFF